This paragraph covers one T cell receptor (beta chain) sequence. The antigen this receptor binds is unknown. No quality values exist for individual bases; no much larger clone is one base distant. The library was built by means of the immunoSEQ multiplex PCR assay. For the multiplex PCR, a mixture combining 60 forward primers for TCR Vbeta segments and 13 reverse primers for TCR Jbeta segments was used. A multiplex PCR assay on genomic DNA amplified the CDR3 region of rearranged TCR beta genes. On the Illumina HiSeq System, the amplified TCR beta libraries were sequenced as 87-base-pair reads. The study's own analysis went as follows. In a later analysis, roughly 80 million unique TCR beta chains were counted across the 650 to 700 repertoires, and approximately 9.9 million of these chains were shared by at least two donors. To remove PCR and sequencing errors, raw reads were error-corrected and collapsed into unique sequences using a nearest-neighbor algorithm that merged closely related sequences. To assign V, D and J gene segments, CDR3 sequences were aligned to IMGT reference sequences. For a sequence to be retained, at least a six-nucleotide match to both a V gene segment and a J gene segment was required. Rearrangements were called productive when the CDR3 lacked stop codons and stayed in frame with V and J; all others were non-productive. Following IMGT convention, CDR3 was defined as the stretch from the second conserved V-encoded cysteine up to the conserved J-encoded phenylalanine. The earlier analysis of about 620 of the donors excluded sequences that lacked an unambiguous match to a single V gene segment. An earlier analysis of 500 to 600 of the donors classified V segments as functional when productive rearrangements were above 56.7% and as segregating when the standard deviation between donors was above 5%. A statistical classification framework was built to diagnose cytomegalovirus status from the catalog of TCR beta chain sequences. In a later analysis, TCR nucleotide sequences were compared against IMGT/GENE-DB human TR gene sequences so that V and J genes could be assigned. A later analysis assigned CDR3 sequences and most-parsimonious VDJ recombination scenarios with the TCRdist pipeline. A later analysis defined each TCR beta chain by its CDR3 amino acid sequence plus V-gene family, and excluded reads lacking a unique V-gene family. To address suspected cross-contamination and a sequencing artifact, a later analysis removed 592 highly shared, low-generation-probability nucleotide sequences. In a later analysis, a clonal expansion index for each public chain was calculated from normalized within-repertoire ranks of inferred template counts. In a later analysis, generation probabilities were computed using a VDJ recombination model fitted to out-of-frame rearrangements, and the results were checked against IGoR. Hypergeometric tests were used in a later analysis to score TCR-TCR, TCR-HLA and TCR-CMV co-occurrence, with a repertoire-size bias correction applied to the TCR pairs. In a later analysis, false discovery rates were estimated by permuting HLA or CMV assignments 20 times. In a later analysis, co-occurring TCRs were grouped using DBSCAN, with TCRdist sequence similarity added in when clustering inside HLA-allele-positive subsets. Repertoires with fewer than 30,000 or more than 120,000 public chains, plus five repertoires with anomalous nucleotide sharing, were excluded from co-occurrence clustering. Held by TCRdb, this immuneACCESS table contains in-frame sequences only and omits some clones. Under half of the omission traces to an unresolved V gene where checked; the cause of the rest is unknown. V, J and clone size were drawn from that table, and D and trimming were deduced from the DNA. Within this sample are about 78,000 clones, with over 70% of them counted one time only. The ten largest clones represent under 1.2% of the sample.

The record originates from a study of cytomegalovirus exposure and HLA in healthy donors (dated by TCRdb to between 2016 and 2019). At the level of the whole study: In an earlier analysis of some 550 of the donors, approximately 260 Gb of sequence data and 117 million unique TCR beta sequences from roughly 190 million T cells were reported. An early release covering 550 to 650 HLA-typed donors comprised about 300 gigabases of sequencing data and around 86 million unique TCR sequences. Of the roughly 400 genotyped donors, over 65% fell in the genetic ancestry cluster associated with self-reported Caucasian donors. The study aimed to test whether cataloging public T cell receptors could reveal signatures of past pathogen exposure. The study used immunosequencing to profile the T cell repertoires of around 600 subjects and linked those repertoires to cytomegalovirus serostatus. Along with the roughly 700-subject first cohort, a separate validation cohort of over a hundred different subjects was used. The study combined high-throughput TCR immunosequencing, statistical association of individual TCRs with disease status, and machine learning to predict cytomegalovirus infection status. A later analysis re-examined previously published TCR beta repertoires from roughly 720 donors and added high-resolution HLA genotyping to investigate patterns of TCR occurrence. In the later analysis, no new phenotypic data were used to find candidate immune exposures; instead, reliance was placed on TCR beta sequences and their occurrence across donors. An earlier analysis of some 600 of the donors applied high-throughput TCR beta sequencing to assess whether each TCR beta V gene segment acted as functional or pseudogenic. Donor age, sex, ethnicity and CMV serostatus were compiled alongside the repertoire data. A later genetic analysis used genome-wide SNP genotypes for about 60% of the roughly 700 donors, treating that subset as a discovery cohort. All discovery cohort repertoires had been generated on a single sequencing platform. HLA typing included class I and class II loci at four-digit resolution. Typing coverage differed by locus: A, B, C, DRB1 and DQB1 were typed in roughly 629-630 donors, DQA1 in roughly 510, DPA1 in some 600, and DPB1 in just under 490. Several DR-DQ haplotypes were handled as single units for association and clustering because linkage in the cohort was strong. Across some 400 genotyped donors of the cohort, an average of roughly 250,000 unique TCR beta nucleotide sequences per donor were sequenced, and about a sixth of those sequences were non-productive. The paper as a whole reports these results and caveats: Some IMGT-functional V segments, including TRBV6-2 and TRBV6-3, could not be distinguished by the 87-base-pair reads and were therefore excluded. A later analysis associated about 18,000 TCR beta sequences with specific HLA alleles at a false discovery rate of 0.05. V-gene and J-gene trimming of TCR beta chains was associated with a missense DCLRE1C variant in a later genetic analysis, and the association was replicated in an independent cohort. In a later analysis, HLA-associated TCR beta chains showed more clonal expansion and lower generation probabilities than non-associated chains that were equally common. CMV serostatus was the only immune exposure information available for the cohort. Correlated functional status among segregating V segments might reflect linkage disequilibrium, but an unknown experimental factor could not be ruled out. Broadly in line with IMGT annotations, most TCR beta V segments showed up in productive rearrangements about 90% or about 30% of the time in an earlier analysis of some 590 of the donors. Only TCR beta chains were sequenced in this cohort, and the absence of alpha or paired-chain data limited detectable features. In a later analysis, TCR association rates were found to vary across HLA loci, with the most associated TCRs seen for DRB1 alleles and the fewest for HLA-C alleles. Several of the top co-occurrence clusters appeared to be linked to parvovirus B19, influenza, CMV and Epstein-Barr virus, according to a later analysis. In a later analysis, most CMV-associated TCR beta chains were found to appear HLA-restricted, with HLA associations seemingly driven largely by CMV exposure. According to the authors, the approach could potentially be generalized to other disease states and immunological phenotypes. A further reported finding was that TCR beta sequences accurately predicted the HLA-A and HLA-B alleles for most subjects in the first cohort. The study listed around 160 TCR beta chains as associated with cytomegalovirus. In vitro tests confirmed that a few of the cytomegalovirus-associated TCR beta chains recognize cytomegalovirus antigens. Because some donors lacked HLA typing at each locus, the association tests relied only on the typed subset. Sequencing depth was assumed to be roughly uniform across donors in the presence/absence analyses, though that assumption may not hold. Across donors, most TCR sequences were observed very rarely, whereas some public TCRs were present in many individuals. The sequencing pipeline was judged likely to have produced a cluster of highly shared sequence variants as a technical artifact. A later genetic analysis reported fewer N-insertions in productive TCRs among donors in an Asian-associated ancestry cluster than the roughly 700-donor mean. In both the original and validation cohorts, the classifier was reported to diagnose cytomegalovirus status with high specificity and sensitivity. Assigning TCR associations to individual alleles was difficult when HLA alleles, especially DR and DQ, strongly co-occurred. The earlier analysis of 450 to 700 of the donors excluded about 16 rarely observed V segments, including chromosome 9 orphons, because counts were too low.

The cohort consisted of 600 or so healthy bone marrow donors. Cohort members were all nominally healthy when sampled, although unrecorded immune exposures were likely present. The donor tested CMV seronegative, placing the donor among the 350 or so seronegative members of the cohort. A peripheral blood sample was provided by each donor, and peripheral blood mononuclear cells were used for TCR beta sequencing. The Qiagen DNeasy Blood Extraction Kit was used to extract genomic DNA from the blood cell samples. The cysteine opens and the phenylalanine closes a CDR3 of 13 amino acids. Only the CDR3 DNA is retained, 39 bases long and in frame from the first base. The junction carries 3 bases between V and J, which are trimmed by 2 bases and 1 base respectively. The germline V gene gives CDR1 as SGHVS and CDR2 as FNYEAQ.

The sequenced material came from PBMCs. This clonotype was sampled from a male donor in good health and CMV-seronegative. The chain is assembled from TRBV7-6 and TRBJ1-5; a confident D gene designation cannot be given. DNA sequence: TGTGCCAGCAGCTTACAGAGCAATCAGCCCCAGCATTTT. This is translated as CASSLQSNQPQHF.